This T cell receptor (beta chain) came from a study of blood T cell repertoires in COVID-19. Overall study: Specimens from acute and convalescent COVID-19 originated in the United States, Italy and Spain. Sample material is recorded as cDNA or gDNA derived from T cells, B-cell-depleted T cells, or PBMCs.

The CDR3 length is 17 residues. CDR1 and CDR2 (germline): LNHDA, SQIVND (reference sequence). Losses at the gene ends were 4 bases for V and 2 bases for J; bases not matched to a gene: 12. The authors' processing: Amplified reference gene primers provided the basis for estimating nucleated cell counts. The assay was immunoSEQ multiplex PCR, and TCRdb's table has in-frame clones only and misses some. D and trimming come from the DNA, and the V and J calls and clone size come from that table. The sample holds 150,000 to 180,000 clones, roughly 88% seen once. The TCR comes from a man aged 55 to 70 with COVID-19, enrolled during active disease. The sequencing sample was made of peripheral blood. This chain uses TRBV19 with TRBJ1-2, with TRBD1 matching 8 bases. CDR3 sequence: CASSKAAGGLFNYGYTF. As DNA, the CDR3 is TGTGCCAGTAGTAAGGCGGCAGGGGGCCTATTCAACTATGGCTACACCTTC.